Here is one T cell receptor (beta chain) with its context. Produced via immunoSEQ multiplex PCR; TCRdb's table is partial and in-frame only. The sample consists of about 81,000 clones, 84% of them appearing once. The data originate from a study of OX40 agonist ivuxolimab in advanced cancers. This CDR3 has 15 residues. The germline V gene has CDR1 SGDLS and CDR2 YYNGEE. Trimming pared 3 bases from V and 0 bases from J, leaving 10 bases between. This TCR was sampled from an adult with an advanced solid tumor such as melanoma, head and neck, liver or kidney cancer. The sequenced sample was CD4+ or CD8+ T cells sorted from blood, obtained in a trial of the OX40 agonist ivuxolimab. The chain is built from TRBV9 and TRBJ2-1, with D possibly being TRBD2 (6 bases). The CDR3 DNA reads TGTGCCAGCAGCGCGGGACTGAGCTCCTACAATGAGCAGTTCTTC. Translating gives CASSAGLSSYNEQFF.